This T cell receptor (beta chain) was observed in a study of identical twins. TCRdb passed the 5' RACE reads through MiXCR, listing each CDR3 protein once. The table has under 250,000 distinct CDR3 sequences, about 13% seen once. The CDR3 covers 13 residues. Germline CDR1 reads GTSNPN; CDR2 reads SVGIG (reference sequence). V lost 1 base to trimming and J lost 2 bases, with 8 bases between them. The same sample was also used in a study of yellow fever vaccine responses in identical twins.

The source is a young woman in good health. The chain has TRBV30 and TRBJ2-5, with unresolved D. The sample comprised memory (CD45RO+) T cells sorted from blood. For the CDR3, the DNA is TGTGCCTGGAGTGGGCCTAGTCAAGAGACCCAGTACTTC. Translated, it gives CAWSGPSQETQYF.